The 11 T cell receptor beta chains in this list originate from one sample, sequenced in a study of shared clonotypes between healthy human individuals (TCRdb year 2020). Library construction relied on the immunoSEQ multiplex PCR assay. TCRdb obtained this table from immuneACCESS and retained in-frame rearrangements with V and J assigned. These tables miss some clones; where compared with another copy, unresolved V genes account for less than half of the shortfall, and the remainder is unexplained. Counted in this sample were some 980,000 clones; about 80% of them appeared once. The top ten hold over 1.3% of the sample. Sequenced sample: memory CD4+ T cells sorted from blood. What this sample's cell subset or site label stands for: CD45RA-negative fraction. These receptors all come from a man aged 18 to 30 in good health.

This clone was seen only a few times. The chain has TRBV19 and TRBJ1-2; D not resolved. Germline CDR1 LNHDA, CDR2 SQIVND (reference sequence). V gave up 0 bases and J gave up 6 bases, with 8 bases separating them. This CDR3 has 13 residues. In DNA form, the CDR3 reads TGTGCCAGTAGTATAGAGGCGGGGAATGGCTACACCTTC. Residues: CASSIEAGNGYTF.

This clone was picked up a small number of times. The V gene is TRBV11-2, the J gene TRBJ1-6; D is undetermined. This CDR3 contains 14 residues. V was cut by 1 base and J by 7 bases, with 8 bases left in between. CDR1 SGHAT and CDR2 FQNNGV come from the germline V gene. CDR3 amino acids: CASSLAAGNSPLHF. The CDR3 nucleotides read TGTGCCAGCAGCTTAGCTGCTGGAAATTCACCCCTCCACTTT.

As to this clone: Other nucleotide sequences from this sample produce the same CDR3. The gene calls are TRBV5-1 and TRBJ2-2; 7 bases match TRBD1. The V gene's germline CDR1 is SGHRS and CDR2 YFSETQ. J lost 1 base, V lost 4 bases, and 1 base had no gene match. CDR3 length: 14 residues. The CDR3 is CASSRQGNTGELFF. The CDR3 nucleotides read TGCGCCAGCAGCCGACAGGGGAACACCGGGGAGCTGTTTTTT.

The V gene is TRBV11-2, the J gene TRBJ1-6; 9 nucleotides line up with TRBD1. This CDR3 is built from 15 residues. V gave up 4 bases and J gave up 7 bases; unmatched junction bases: 5. Germline CDR1 is SGHAT and CDR2 is FQNNGV. In nucleotides, the CDR3 is TGTGCCAGCAGCTCCGGGACAGGGATCAATTCACCCCTCCACTTT. Translation gives CASSSGTGINSPLHF.

This sequence joins TRBV28 and TRBJ2-5, with a weak D call TRBD1 (7 bases). Germline V gene data show CDR1 as MDHEN and CDR2 as SYDVKM. V was pared by 3 bases and J by 2 bases, with 10 bases between. The CDR3 contains 14 residues. The CDR3 DNA reads TGTGCCAGCAGTTTGGCGGGACAGCAAGAGACCCAGTACTTC. Its protein product is CASSLAGQQETQYF. The variable domain in full, completed from reference TRBV28 and TRBJ2-5, reads DVKVTQSSRYLVKRTGEKVFLECVQDMDHENMFWYRQDPGLGLRLIYFSYDVKMKEKGDIPEGYSVSREKKERFSLILESASTNQTSMYLCASSLAGQQETQYFGPGTRLLVL.

J is TRBJ2-5 and V is TRBV13; 7 bases fit TRBD1. Trimming cost V 5 bases and J 4 bases; bases outside gene matches: 4. CDR1 and CDR2 (germline): PRHDT, FYEKMQ (reference sequence). There are 13 residues in the CDR3. The chain's CDR3 is CASSRRDRETQYF. In nucleotides, the CDR3 is TGTGCCAGCAGCCGCCGGGACAGAGAGACCCAGTACTTC.

This clone was counted between two and nine times. The chain has TRBV13 and TRBJ2-1; 16 positions match TRBD2. This CDR3 region has 19 residues. CDR1 PRHDT and CDR2 FYEKMQ come from the germline V gene (reference sequence). V shed 5 bases and J 9 bases; nucleotides not matched to a gene: 16. The CDR3 coding sequence is TGTGCCAGCAGCCCGGGGACTAGCGGGGGGGCCTCCCGGCTTAGTGAGCAGTTCTTC. Its protein product is CASSPGTSGGASRLSEQFF.

The V gene is TRBV5-6, the J gene TRBJ2-7; 12 positions agree with TRBD2. The junction had 2 bases not matched to a gene; V was cut back by 4 bases and J by 0 bases. Germline V lookup: CDR1 SGHDT, CDR2 YYEEEE. The CDR3 spans 15 residues. The CDR3 here is CASSMTSGGSYEQYF. The CDR3 bases are TGTGCCAGCAGCATGACTAGCGGGGGCTCCTACGAGCAGTACTTC.

V is TRBV5-4 and J is TRBJ1-1; D gene uncertain. Germline CDR1 reads SGHNT; CDR2 reads YYREEE (reference sequence). V was trimmed by 3 bases and J by 0 bases, leaving 12 bases between them. This CDR3 region has 15 residues. DNA of the CDR3: TGTGCCAGCAGCTCAAAGTTCCGGATGAACACTGAAGCTTTCTTT. Translation: CASSSKFRMNTEAFF.

This chain links TRBV11-2 with TRBJ2-4, with D maybe TRBD1 (5 bases). The germline V and J ends were trimmed by 6 bases and 6 bases, with 24 bases remaining between them. There are 17 residues in the CDR3. The germline V gene encodes CDR1 SGHAT and CDR2 FQNNGV. CDR3 amino acids: CASSPSQGGFMRNIQYF. The CDR3 nucleotides are TGTGCCAGCAGTCCGTCCCAGGGTGGGTTCATGCGAAACATTCAGTACTTC. The whole variable domain, filled in from reference TRBV11-2 and TRBJ2-4, reads EAGVAQSPRYKIIEKRQSVAFWCNPISGHATLYWYQQILGQGPKLLIQFQNNGVVDDSQLPKDRFSAERLKGVDSTLKIQPAKLEDSAVYLCASSPSQGGFMRNIQYFGAGTRLSVL.

Regarding this clone: Within the sample, other DNA sequences also encode this same CDR3. The chain links TRBV11-3 to TRBJ2-1; 7 bases are shared with TRBD2. After removal of 5 bases from V and 7 bases from J, the junction contained 8 bases not matched to a gene. Germline V gene data show CDR1 as SGHNT and CDR2 as YENEEA. The CDR3 spans 14 residues. The CDR3 region is CASSLGDYGNEQFF. The CDR3, as DNA: TGTGCCAGCAGCCTGGGGGACTATGGTAATGAGCAGTTCTTC.